This is a list of T cell receptor beta chains from one sample in a study of blood T cell repertoires in COVID-19. Method: immunoSEQ multiplex PCR; TCRdb's copy keeps in-frame clones and lacks some. The table lists 300,000 to 400,000 clones, around 88% of them singletons, with under 8.5% in the top ten. The material sequenced was peripheral blood. Receptor source: a woman aged 55-70 years with COVID-19, enrolled during active disease. The CDR3 runs from the conserved cysteine through the conserved F or W. D genes are given only for firm matches. Only some rows state a clone size, as once, few, many or a class for expanded clones.

clone_size d_call j_call v_call cdr3_aa
. . TRBJ2-5 TRBV9 CASSVRDNRAETQYF
once . TRBJ1-4 TRBV5-6 CASSLGETNEKLFF
few TRBD2 TRBJ2-7 TRBV19 CASSISSGGTYEQYF
few . TRBJ2-7 TRBV7-2 CASSAYIGEQYF
. . TRBJ1-6 TRBV6-6 CASSPPGSYNSPLHF
. . TRBJ1-1 TRBV5-4 CASSYDSNTEAFF
. . TRBJ1-2 TRBV7-2 CASSLSPTSYGYTF
once . TRBJ2-7 TRBV20-1 CSAARIGEQYF
. . TRBJ1-2 TRBV13 CASRLGHSYTF
. . TRBJ2-3 TRBV25-1 CASSEYSSSTDTQYF
. TRBD2 TRBJ2-3 TRBV7-3 CASSPTSGGGPGTQYF
many . TRBJ2-1 TRBV10-1 CASSESTGADNEQFF
few . TRBJ1-5 TRBV13 CASSSRSQPQHF
. . TRBJ2-1 TRBV6-2/TRBV6-3 CASSLQRDYYNEQFF
. . TRBJ2-7 TRBV4-3 CASSQERGQSYEQYF
. . TRBJ2-7 TRBV4-2 CASSQDVRVYEQYF
. . TRBJ1-3 TRBV9 CASSAGQTSGNTIYF
. TRBD2 TRBJ2-7 TRBV7-6 CASSLEGLADAYEQYF
once TRBD2 TRBJ2-3 TRBV24-1 CATSDTGGARDTQYF
. TRBD1 TRBJ2-7 TRBV5-5 CASSPRDSSYEQYF
. TRBD1 TRBJ1-1 TRBV5-1 CASSLEDRENTEAFF
once TRBD2 TRBJ2-3 TRBV10-3 CAISERGGTDTQYF
. TRBD1 TRBJ1-1 TRBV6-5 CASTNHGQAEAFF
. TRBD2 TRBJ2-3 TRBV5-4 CASSLAGGRDTQYF
. . TRBJ1-2 TRBV6-5 CASTPSEGRLYGYTF
. TRBD1 TRBJ1-6 TRBV9 CASSVGRDSHSPLHF
. TRBD1 TRBJ2-1 TRBV18 CASSPGTGGYNEQFF
. TRBD1 TRBJ2-7 TRBV10-3 CAIGQGPGEQYF
. . TRBJ1-3 TRBV21-1 CASSKERGSSGNTIYF
. . TRBJ2-3 TRBV6-6 CASGYLGDTQYF
. TRBD2 TRBJ2-1 TRBV20-1 CSASPFGGGAKDEQFF
. TRBD1 TRBJ2-1 TRBV3-1/TRBV3-2 CASRTGTGGFEQFF
once TRBD1 TRBJ1-6 TRBV5-1 CASSIGTGGSPLHF
. . TRBJ2-3 TRBV11-2 CASSFTGLDTQYF
. . TRBJ1-3 TRBV4-1 CASSQVGAGNTIYF
. TRBD1 TRBJ1-3 TRBV9 CASSERDRGPGNTIYF
. . TRBJ1-5 TRBV5-8 CASSRGGYQPQHF
. TRBD2 TRBJ2-3 TRBV28 CASLQGTSTDTQYF
. TRBD1 TRBJ2-7 TRBV13 CASSLGQGANEQYF
. TRBD2 TRBJ2-7 TRBV5-1 CASSATSGGTYEQYF
. . TRBJ1-1 TRBV5-1 CASRKESLNTEAFF
. TRBD1 TRBJ2-7 TRBV3-1/TRBV3-2 CASSPRDRVGEQYF
few . TRBJ2-4 TRBV6-5 CASSYLPIAKNIQYF
. . TRBJ1-1 TRBV5-5 CASSFRLNTEAFF
. . TRBJ2-4 TRBV18 CASSPPSSDRDIQYF
. . TRBJ1-2 TRBV9 CASSPTDGANYGYTF
. TRBD1 TRBJ1-6 TRBV4-2 CASSQDPDRGNSPLHF
. . TRBJ2-3 TRBV9 CASSVAPNTDTQYF
. . TRBJ1-2 TRBV5-4 CASEWSRNYGYTF
. . TRBJ1-6 TRBV7-6 CASSPGGGRSSPLHF
. . TRBJ2-5 TRBV6-5 CASSPGLYQETQYF
. . TRBJ1-5 TRBV6-5 CASSYDPGQQNQPQHF
. . TRBJ1-1 TRBV18 CASSPPGGGRVGTEAFF
. . TRBJ2-5 TRBV12-3/TRBV12-4 CASTRAEQETQYF
. TRBD1 TRBJ1-1 TRBV5-1 CASSLTGVNTEAFF
. TRBD1 TRBJ1-2 TRBV29-1 CSDYNRGDYGYTF
. TRBD2 TRBJ2-5 TRBV18 CASSRGGEETQYF